The rows below give T cell receptor beta chains drawn from one sample of a study of T cell changes during pregnancy in multiple sclerosis. Libraries were prepared by immunoSEQ multiplex PCR; TCRdb keeps only in-frame clonotypes and omits some of them. The table records 40,000 to 60,000 clones, around 94% of them present only once. This specimen consisted of CD8+ T cells from peripheral blood mononuclear cells, obtained before pregnancy. These receptors originate from a female donor with multiple sclerosis, enrolled in a pregnancy study. The CDR3 runs from the conserved cysteine through the conserved F or W. D genes are given only for firm matches. The size field is filled for only some rows; it gives once, few, many or a size class.

J gene,clone size,D gene,V gene,CDR3 DNA,CDR3 protein
TRBJ2-7,.,.,TRBV30,TGTGCCTGGAGTGACCCCGGGTACCGCCCCAACGAGCAGTACTTC,CAWSDPGYRPNEQYF
TRBJ2-7,.,.,TRBV19,TGTGCCAGTAGTACCGGGACAAACTACGAGCAGTACTTC,CASSTGTNYEQYF
TRBJ1-1,medium-sized,TRBD1,TRBV7-9,TGTGCCAGCAGCCCCGGGACAGGGCCCACTGAAGCTTTCTTT,CASSPGTGPTEAFF
TRBJ2-1,.,.,TRBV7-9,TGTGCCAGCAGCTTCGGCGGTAGCTCCTACAATGAGCAGTTCTTC,CASSFGGSSYNEQFF
TRBJ1-5,once,TRBD1,TRBV28,TGTGCCAGCAGGACCTTGGGGACAGGGGCTTCCAATCAGCCCCAGCATTTT,CASRTLGTGASNQPQHF
TRBJ2-2,once,.,TRBV19,TGTGCCAGTAGTATAGGAGGGTCCACCGGGGAGCTGTTTTTT,CASSIGGSTGELFF
TRBJ2-7,.,.,TRBV7-9,TGTGCCAGCAGCTTACAATCCCAGGTACCCTTCGTGGGCGAGCAGTACTTC,CASSLQSQVPFVGEQYF
TRBJ2-7,.,.,TRBV27,TGTGCCAGCAGTTTGACAGAGCACTACGAGCAGTACTTC,CASSLTEHYEQYF
TRBJ2-7,.,.,TRBV18,TGTGCCAGCTCACTCGAGGACTACGAGCAGTACTTC,CASSLEDYEQYF
TRBJ2-1,.,TRBD2,TRBV10-1,TGCGCCAGCAGTGAGTCGGGGAGCGGGAGCTCCTACAATGAGCAGTTCTTC,CASSESGSGSSYNEQFF
TRBJ2-7,.,TRBD1,TRBV7-9,TGTGCCAGCAGCTCCCCCCGACAGGGAAGGGACGAGCAGTACTTC,CASSSPRQGRDEQYF
TRBJ1-5,.,.,TRBV6-7,TGTGCCGCGGAGGCAGAGCAAGATAGCAATCAGCCCCAGCATTTT,CAAEAEQDSNQPQHF
TRBJ2-7,.,.,TRBV4-1,TGCGCCAGCAGCCAGGGGGCTAGCGGAGGGCAGTACTTC,CASSQGASGGQYF
TRBJ2-7,.,.,TRBV5-1,TGCGCCAGCAGCTCGACAGATTCCTACGAGCAGTACTTC,CASSSTDSYEQYF
TRBJ2-7,.,.,TRBV7-9,TGTGCCAGCAGCCCCACAGTGACCTACGAGCAGTACTTC,CASSPTVTYEQYF
TRBJ1-2,.,TRBD1,TRBV30,TGTGCCTGCCGGGACAGGGAATTTAACTATGGCTACACCTTC,CACRDREFNYGYTF
TRBJ1-1,.,.,TRBV7-8,TGTGCCAGCAGCTCGGAGCTGGGTGTCACTGAAGCTTTCTTT,CASSSELGVTEAFF
TRBJ2-7,.,TRBD1,TRBV7-6,TGTGCCAGCAGCTTAGGGACAGGGTCCTACGAGCAGTACTTC,CASSLGTGSYEQYF
TRBJ1-3,.,.,TRBV9,TGTGCCAGCAGCGTAGATCGGGGGTTTATGGGGTCCGAGGGAAACACCATATATTTT,CASSVDRGFMGSEGNTIYF
TRBJ2-3,.,.,TRBV27,TGTGCCAGCAGTTTGTGGGGGGCAGATACGCAGTATTTT,CASSLWGADTQYF
TRBJ2-7,.,TRBD1,TRBV6-5,TGTGCCAGCAGTACAGGGGGGCGTTCCTACGAGCAGTACTTC,CASSTGGRSYEQYF
TRBJ1-1,once,.,TRBV7-6,TGTGCCAGCAGCTTCAGTGACACTGAAGCTTTCTTT,CASSFSDTEAFF
TRBJ2-7,.,.,TRBV2,TGTGCCAGCAGTGACAGGACCTACGAGCAGTACTTC,CASSDRTYEQYF
TRBJ2-3,.,TRBD2,TRBV30,TGTGCCTGGAGTGGGACTAGCGGGACTGATACGCAGTATTTT,CAWSGTSGTDTQYF
TRBJ2-3,once,TRBD2,TRBV5-1,TGCGCCAGCAGCCCTCGACTAGCGGAAGCCACAGATACGCAGTATTTT,CASSPRLAEATDTQYF
TRBJ1-5,medium-sized,.,TRBV28,TGTGCCAGCAGGACAGTCAATCAGCCCCAGCATTTT,CASRTVNQPQHF
TRBJ2-7,.,.,TRBV4-3,TGCGCCAGCAGCCAATTCCCTAATTACGAGCAGTACTTC,CASSQFPNYEQYF
TRBJ2-7,.,TRBD1,TRBV5-1,TGCGCCAGCAGCTTGCTGACAGGGGGGTCCTACGAGCAGTACTTC,CASSLLTGGSYEQYF
TRBJ1-1,.,.,TRBV28,TGTGCCAGCTCACCTGACAGGTCTATGAACACTGAAGCTTTCTTT,CASSPDRSMNTEAFF
TRBJ2-1,.,TRBD2,TRBV9,TGTGCCAGCGCGACTAGCGGGAGTTCGAGCCCCTACAATGAGCAGTTCTTC,CASATSGSSSPYNEQFF
TRBJ2-7,.,.,TRBV7-3,TGTGCCAGCAGCTTATATCGGGGGTCCTACGAGCAGTACTTC,CASSLYRGSYEQYF
TRBJ2-2,.,TRBD2,TRBV14,TGTGCCAGCAGCCCTCGACTAGCGGGAAACACCGGGGAGCTGTTTTTT,CASSPRLAGNTGELFF
TRBJ2-3,.,.,TRBV5-6,TGTGCCAGCAGCTTGCTCCCGGCAGGGATACGCACAGATACGCAGTATTTT,CASSLLPAGIRTDTQYF
TRBJ2-7,.,.,TRBV4-1,TGCGCCAGCAGCCAAGATTCCCGGGAAACCTACGAGCAGTACTTC,CASSQDSRETYEQYF
TRBJ1-2,.,TRBD1,TRBV7-9,TGTGCCAGCAGTTCATCCGAATCGGGACAGAAGATCTATGGCTACACCTTC,CASSSSESGQKIYGYTF
TRBJ1-2,.,.,TRBV19,TGTGCCAGTAGTCCAGGGATTTATGGCTACACCTTC,CASSPGIYGYTF
TRBJ1-1,.,TRBD1,TRBV10-1,TGCGCCAGCAGTTCAGAGGACGGGACAGTTGCTTTCTTT,CASSSEDGTVAFF